This T cell receptor (beta chain) stems from a study of blood T cells in healthy people across ages. Study outcomes and limitations: Long-lived and aged donors differed, with more naive CD4+ cells and higher diversity in the long-lived. Unknown donor CMV status possibly confounded expanded clonotype changes.

Combining a sample-barcoded 5' primer with a J-beta primer mix, a second PCR ran for roughly 7 to 12 cycles. A minimum of 2.5 million CDR3-containing paired-end reads was obtained for each sample. TCRdb re-called the 5' RACE reads with MiXCR, one entry per CDR3 protein. This table has 1 million or so distinct CDR3 sequences, 35% to 55% appearing once. With respect to this clonotype: Its antigen is not known.

Each sample yielded at least 6 million isolated PBMCs. The V gene's germline CDR1 is DFQATT and CDR2 SNEGSKA (reference sequence). The V gene end was trimmed by 4 bases and the J gene end by 1 base; junction bases not matched to a gene: 16. The CDR3 runs 17 residues. This clonotype originated in a woman aged 55-69 years in good health. The sequenced material came from blood. V is TRBV20-1 and J is TRBJ2-7; 7 bases agree with TRBD1. The CDR3, as DNA: TGCAGTGCTACCAATTTACGACAGGGCCTCTATTCCTACGAGCAGTACTTC. Protein: CSATNLRQGLYSYEQYF.